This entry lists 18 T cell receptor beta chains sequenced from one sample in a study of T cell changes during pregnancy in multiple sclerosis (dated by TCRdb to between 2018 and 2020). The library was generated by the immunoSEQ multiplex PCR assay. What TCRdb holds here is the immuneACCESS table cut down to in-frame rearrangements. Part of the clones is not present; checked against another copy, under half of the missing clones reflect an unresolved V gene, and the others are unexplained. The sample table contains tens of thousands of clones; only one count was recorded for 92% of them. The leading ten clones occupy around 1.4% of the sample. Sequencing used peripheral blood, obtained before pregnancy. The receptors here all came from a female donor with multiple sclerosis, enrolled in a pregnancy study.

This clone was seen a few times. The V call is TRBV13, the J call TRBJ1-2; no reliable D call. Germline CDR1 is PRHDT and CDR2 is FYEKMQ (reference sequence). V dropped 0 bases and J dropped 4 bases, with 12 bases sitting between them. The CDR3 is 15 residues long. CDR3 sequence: CASSLGGVDVYGYTF. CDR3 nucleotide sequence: TGTGCCAGCAGCTTAGGCGGGGTGGATGTCTATGGCTACACCTTC. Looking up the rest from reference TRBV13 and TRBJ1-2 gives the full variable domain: AAGVIQSPRHLIKEKRETATLKCYPIPRHDTVYWYQQGPGQDPQFLISFYEKMQSDKGSIPDRFSAQQFSDYHSELNMSSLELGDSALYFCASSLGGVDVYGYTFGSGTRLTVV.

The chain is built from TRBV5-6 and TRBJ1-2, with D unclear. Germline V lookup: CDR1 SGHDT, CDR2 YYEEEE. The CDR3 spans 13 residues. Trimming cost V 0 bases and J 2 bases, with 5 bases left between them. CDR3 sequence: CASSLGANYGYTF. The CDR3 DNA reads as TGTGCCAGCAGCTTGGGGGCAAACTATGGCTACACCTTC.

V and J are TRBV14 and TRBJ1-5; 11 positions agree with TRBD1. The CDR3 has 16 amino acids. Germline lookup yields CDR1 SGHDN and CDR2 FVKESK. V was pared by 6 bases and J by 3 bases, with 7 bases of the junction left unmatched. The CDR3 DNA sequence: TGTGCCAGCAGACCTACCGGACAGGGGGCCAATCAGCCCCAGCATTTT. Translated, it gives CASRPTGQGANQPQHF.

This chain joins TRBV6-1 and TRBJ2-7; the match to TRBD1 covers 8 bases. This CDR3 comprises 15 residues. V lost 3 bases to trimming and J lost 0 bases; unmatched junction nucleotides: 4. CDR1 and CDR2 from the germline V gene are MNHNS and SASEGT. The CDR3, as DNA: TGTGCCAGCAGTGAGGGGACAGGACCCTCCTACGAGCAGTACTTC. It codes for CASSEGTGPSYEQYF.

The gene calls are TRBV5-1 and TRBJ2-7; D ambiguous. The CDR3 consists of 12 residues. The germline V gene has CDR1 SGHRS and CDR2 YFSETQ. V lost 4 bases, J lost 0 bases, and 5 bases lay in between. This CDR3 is CASSTSSYEQYF. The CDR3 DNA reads TGCGCCAGCAGCACAAGCTCCTACGAGCAGTACTTC. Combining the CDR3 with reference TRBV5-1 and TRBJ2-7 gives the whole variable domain KAGVTQTPRYLIKTRGQQVTLSCSPISGHRSVSWYQQTPGQGLQFLFEYFSETQRNKGNFPGRFSGRQFSNSRSEMNVSTLELGDSALYLCASSTSSYEQYFGPGTRLTVT.

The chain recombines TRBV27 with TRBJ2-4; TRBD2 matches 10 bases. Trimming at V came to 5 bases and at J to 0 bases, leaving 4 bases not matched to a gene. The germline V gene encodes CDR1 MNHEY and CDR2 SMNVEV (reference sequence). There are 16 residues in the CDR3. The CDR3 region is CASSPLAGGAKNIQYF. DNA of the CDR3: TGTGCCAGCAGTCCCTTAGCGGGGGGAGCCAAAAACATTCAGTACTTC.

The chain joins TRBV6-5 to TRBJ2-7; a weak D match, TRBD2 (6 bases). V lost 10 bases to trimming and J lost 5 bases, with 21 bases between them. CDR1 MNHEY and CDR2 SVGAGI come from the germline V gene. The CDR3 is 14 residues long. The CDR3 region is CATNDPGGMNEQYF. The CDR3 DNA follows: TGTGCCACGAACGACCCCGGAGGGATGAACGAGCAGTACTTC.

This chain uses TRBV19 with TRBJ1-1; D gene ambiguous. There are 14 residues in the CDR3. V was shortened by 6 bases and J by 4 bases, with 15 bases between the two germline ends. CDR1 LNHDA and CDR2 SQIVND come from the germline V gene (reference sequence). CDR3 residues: CASSPGGVGTEAFF. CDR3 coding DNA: TGTGCCAGTAGCCCCGGCGGGGTCGGCACTGAAGCTTTCTTT.

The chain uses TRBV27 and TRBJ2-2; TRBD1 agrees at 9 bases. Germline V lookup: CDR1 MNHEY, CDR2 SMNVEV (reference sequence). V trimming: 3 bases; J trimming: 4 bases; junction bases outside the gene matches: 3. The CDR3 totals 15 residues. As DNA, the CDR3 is TGTGCCAGCAGTTTCCGGACAGGGGTCACCGGGGAGCTGTTTTTT. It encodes CASSFRTGVTGELFF.

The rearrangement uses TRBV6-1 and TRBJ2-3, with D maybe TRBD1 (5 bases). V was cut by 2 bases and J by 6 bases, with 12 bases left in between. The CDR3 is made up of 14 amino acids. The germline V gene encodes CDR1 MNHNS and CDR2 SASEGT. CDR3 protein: CASSENAGWDTQYF. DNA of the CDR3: TGTGCCAGCAGTGAAAATGCAGGGTGGGATACGCAGTATTTT.

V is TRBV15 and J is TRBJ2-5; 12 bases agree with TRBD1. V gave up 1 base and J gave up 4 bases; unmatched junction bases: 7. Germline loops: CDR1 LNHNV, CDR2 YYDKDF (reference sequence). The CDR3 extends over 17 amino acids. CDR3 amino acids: CATSRVSGTGGSETQYF. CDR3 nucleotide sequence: TGTGCCACCAGCAGAGTCTCCGGGACAGGGGGCTCAGAGACCCAGTACTTC.

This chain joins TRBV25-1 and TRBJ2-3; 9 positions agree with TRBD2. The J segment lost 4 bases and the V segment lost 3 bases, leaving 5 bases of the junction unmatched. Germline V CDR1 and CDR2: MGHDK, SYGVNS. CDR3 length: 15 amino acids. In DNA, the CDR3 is TGTGCCAGCAGTGAGCGGGGGGGCCTCGCAGATACGCAGTATTTT. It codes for CASSERGGLADTQYF.

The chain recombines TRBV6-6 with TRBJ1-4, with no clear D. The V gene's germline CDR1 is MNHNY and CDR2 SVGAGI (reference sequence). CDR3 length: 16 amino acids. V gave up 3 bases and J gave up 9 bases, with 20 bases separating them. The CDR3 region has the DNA TGTGCCAGCAGTTATGGTGGGAGCCGGGAACTGAAAAAACTGTTTTTT. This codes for CASSYGGSRELKKLFF.

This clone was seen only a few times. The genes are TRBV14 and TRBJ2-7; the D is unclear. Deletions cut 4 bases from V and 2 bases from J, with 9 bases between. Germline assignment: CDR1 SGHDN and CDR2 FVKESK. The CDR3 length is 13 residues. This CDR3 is CASSLSVTYEQYF. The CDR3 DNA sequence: TGTGCCAGCAGCCTATCAGTTACCTACGAGCAGTACTTC.

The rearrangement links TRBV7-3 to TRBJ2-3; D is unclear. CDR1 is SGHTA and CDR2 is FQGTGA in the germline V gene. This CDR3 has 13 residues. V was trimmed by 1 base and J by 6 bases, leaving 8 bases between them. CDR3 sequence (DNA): TGTGCCAGCAGCTTAAGAGTCGCTGATACGCAGTATTTT. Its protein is CASSLRVADTQYF.

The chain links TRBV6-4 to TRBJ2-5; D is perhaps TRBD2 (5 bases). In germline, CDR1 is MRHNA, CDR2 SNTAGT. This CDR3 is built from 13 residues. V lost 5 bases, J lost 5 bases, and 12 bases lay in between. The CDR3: CASSTGMGETQYF. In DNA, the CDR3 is TGTGCCAGCAGTACGGGGATGGGGGAGACCCAGTACTTC.

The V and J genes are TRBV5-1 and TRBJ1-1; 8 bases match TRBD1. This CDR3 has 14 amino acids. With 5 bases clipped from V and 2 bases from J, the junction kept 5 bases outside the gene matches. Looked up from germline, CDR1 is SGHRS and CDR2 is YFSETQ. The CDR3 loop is CASSWDRFNTEAFF. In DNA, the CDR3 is TGCGCCAGCAGTTGGGACAGGTTTAACACTGAAGCTTTCTTT. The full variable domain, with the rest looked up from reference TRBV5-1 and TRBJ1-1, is KAGVTQTPRYLIKTRGQQVTLSCSPISGHRSVSWYQQTPGQGLQFLFEYFSETQRNKGNFPGRFSGRQFSNSRSEMNVSTLELGDSALYLCASSWDRFNTEAFFGQGTRLTVV.

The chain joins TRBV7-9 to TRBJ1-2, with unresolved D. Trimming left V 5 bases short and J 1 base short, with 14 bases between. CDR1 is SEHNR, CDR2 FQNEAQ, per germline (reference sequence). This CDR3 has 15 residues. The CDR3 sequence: CASSRFGLHNYGYTF. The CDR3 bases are TGTGCCAGCAGCCGCTTCGGACTCCATAACTATGGCTACACCTTC.